These T cell receptor beta chains were read from a single sample in a study of T cell repertoires in cytomegalovirus infection. Via MiXCR, TCRdb re-called the reads, giving one row per CDR3 protein. The top ten clones hold 2.8% of a sample with about 740,000 distinct CDR3 sequences, roughly a third of them seen once. Sample: PBMCs. The receptor source for this set is a human donor in good health (CMV status not recorded). Some clones in this sample may be carry-over from other donors' samples. Both conserved end residues are part of each CDR3. D genes are given only for firm matches. Clone size is not always given. Where it is, it says once, few, many or a class for expanded clones.

V gene,J gene,clone size,D gene,CDR3 protein,CDR3 DNA
TRBV20-1,TRBJ2-7,-,TRBD1,CSARDAGQGYYEQYF,TGCAGTGCTAGAGACGCGGGACAGGGGTACTACGAGCAGTACTTC
TRBV6-6,TRBJ1-4,-,-,CASSATGSNEKLFF,TGTGCCAGCAGTGCGACGGGGAGTAATGAAAAACTGTTTTTT
TRBV20-1,TRBJ2-7,-,-,CSARDTGRGPYEQYF,TGCAGTGCTAGAGATACAGGGCGGGGACCCTACGAGCAGTACTTC
TRBV6-6,TRBJ2-7,-,-,CASSYLPGESRYEQYF,TGTGCCAGCAGTTATCTCCCAGGGGAAAGCCGCTACGAGCAGTACTTC
TRBV7-2,TRBJ2-7,-,TRBD1,CASSWDRFSYEQYF,TGTGCCAGCAGCTGGGACAGGTTTTCCTACGAGCAGTACTTC
TRBV20-1,TRBJ1-2,-,TRBD1,CSASPTGNYGYTF,TGCAGTGCTAGCCCGACAGGGAACTATGGCTACACCTTC
TRBV7-8,TRBJ1-6,many,-,CASSRTGTENSPLHF,TGTGCCAGCAGCCGGACCGGGACGGAGAATTCACCCCTCCACTTT
TRBV27,TRBJ2-1,-,TRBD2,CATLGTSGIDNEQFF,TGTGCCACCCTAGGGACTAGCGGGATCGACAATGAGCAGTTCTTC
TRBV11-2,TRBJ2-7,-,-,CASSFVPGEQYF,TGTGCCAGCAGCTTTGTGCCTGGGGAGCAGTACTTC
TRBV11-2,TRBJ2-1,-,-,CASSGTGLAFREQFF,TGTGCCAGCAGCGGTACGGGACTGGCCTTCCGTGAGCAGTTCTTC
TRBV5-1,TRBJ2-2,-,TRBD1,CARSQKQGAAGELFF,TGCGCCAGAAGCCAAAAACAGGGGGCCGCCGGGGAGCTGTTTTTT
TRBV20-1,TRBJ2-7,-,-,CSANPRGRPYEQYF,TGCAGTGCTAACCCTCGAGGACGTCCCTACGAGCAGTACTTC
TRBV12-3/TRBV12-4,TRBJ2-7,few,-,CASSTQGILSYEQYF,TGTGCCAGCAGTACACAGGGCATTCTCTCCTACGAGCAGTACTTC
TRBV7-2,TRBJ2-5,many,-,CASSFSVQETQYF,TGTGCCAGCAGCTTCAGTGTTCAAGAGACCCAGTACTTC
TRBV7-9,TRBJ1-1,few,-,CASSSLRASGTEAFF,TGTGCCAGCAGCTCCCTAAGGGCTTCAGGCACTGAAGCTTTCTTT
TRBV7-6,TRBJ1-1,few,-,CASSLGLGGSDTEAFF,TGTGCCAGCAGCTTAGGGCTGGGGGGCTCGGACACTGAAGCTTTCTTT
TRBV5-4,TRBJ2-1,-,TRBD2,CASSLVAGASYEQFF,TGTGCCAGCAGCTTGGTGGCGGGAGCAAGCTATGAGCAGTTCTTC
TRBV20-1,TRBJ1-5,-,-,CSARDPPLQPQHF,TGCAGTGCTAGAGATCCCCCTCTTCAGCCCCAGCATTTT
TRBV24-1,TRBJ2-2,-,TRBD1,CATSDSGQGKAGELFF,TGTGCCACCAGTGACTCTGGACAGGGCAAGGCCGGGGAGCTGTTTTTT
TRBV7-9,TRBJ2-4,-,TRBD1,CASSFLTGELAKNIQYF,TGTGCCAGCAGCTTCCTGACAGGGGAGCTAGCCAAAAACATTCAGTACTTC
TRBV7-9,TRBJ2-7,many,-,CASSLPGAYEQYF,TGTGCCAGCAGCTTACCTGGTGCCTACGAGCAGTACTTC
TRBV6-6,TRBJ1-3,few,-,CASSYGDRGNTIYF,TGTGCCAGCAGTTACGGTGACAGAGGAAACACCATATATTTT
TRBV19,TRBJ2-7,few,-,CASSTPSYEQYF,TGTGCCAGTAGTACCCCCTCCTACGAGCAGTACTTC
TRBV19,TRBJ1-1,few,-,CATRHRDTEAFF,TGTGCCACCAGGCATAGGGACACTGAAGCTTTCTTT
TRBV7-2,TRBJ1-1,-,TRBD1,CASSIPRTGGTEAFF,TGTGCCAGCAGCATCCCACGGACAGGGGGCACTGAAGCTTTCTTT
TRBV28,TRBJ2-1,few,-,CASSLAGSYYNEQFF,TGTGCCAGCAGCTTGGCAGGGTCCTACTACAATGAGCAGTTCTTC
TRBV28,TRBJ2-4,few,-,CASSPPGTLGRAKNIQYF,TGTGCCAGCAGTCCTCCAGGGACCTTGGGTCGAGCCAAAAACATTCAGTACTTC
TRBV20-1,TRBJ2-7,few,TRBD2,CSATQYAGGFSEQYF,TGCAGTGCTACCCAGTATGCGGGAGGGTTCAGCGAGCAGTACTTC
TRBV10-3,TRBJ2-1,-,-,CAISESGRRDNEQFF,TGTGCCATCAGTGAGTCGGGTCGAAGGGACAATGAGCAGTTCTTC
TRBV5-3,TRBJ2-5,-,-,CASSLPLPGAIQETQYF,TGTGCCAGCAGCCTGCCACTCCCAGGGGCAATCCAAGAGACCCAGTACTTC
TRBV5-5,TRBJ2-5,-,-,CASTATARGGTETQYF,TGTGCCAGCACCGCCACAGCGCGTGGGGGCACGGAGACCCAGTACTTC
TRBV7-9,TRBJ1-2,-,-,CASSFPGPRDGYTF,TGTGCCAGCAGCTTTCCGGGACCGAGGGATGGCTACACCTTC
TRBV11-2,TRBJ2-5,-,TRBD2,CASSLSVAGVGWETQYF,TGTGCCAGCAGTCTATCGGTAGCGGGAGTGGGTTGGGAGACCCAGTACTTC
TRBV19,TRBJ2-2,few,TRBD1,CASTGTANTGELFF,TGTGCCAGCACCGGGACAGCCAACACCGGGGAGCTGTTTTTT
TRBV10-3,TRBJ1-2,few,-,CAIPGTQGENYGYTF,TGTGCCATTCCCGGGACTCAAGGGGAGAACTATGGCTACACCTTC
TRBV19,TRBJ2-7,-,-,CATKAPGQKYEQYF,TGTGCCACCAAAGCTCCGGGACAAAAATACGAGCAGTACTTC
TRBV6-4,TRBJ1-1,few,-,CASSEHVEVESGSRMNTEAFF,TGTGCCAGCAGCGAGCACGTGGAGGTCGAGTCTGGCAGCAGAATGAACACTGAAGCTTTCTTT
TRBV24-1,TRBJ2-1,-,-,CATSGASSYNEQFF,TGTGCCACCAGTGGGGCAAGCTCCTACAATGAGCAGTTCTTC
TRBV28,TRBJ2-1,-,-,CAAGGHSSYNEQFF,TGTGCCGCAGGCGGACATAGCTCCTACAATGAGCAGTTCTTC
TRBV6-6,TRBJ2-5,-,-,CASGIETQYF,TGTGCCAGCGGAATAGAGACCCAGTACTTC
TRBV15,TRBJ2-3,-,-,CATSRDPGGTDTQYF,TGTGCCACCAGCAGAGATCCGGGGGGCACAGATACGCAGTATTTT
TRBV28,TRBJ2-3,-,-,CASSPALPARQYF,TGTGCCAGCAGTCCCGCGCTCCCCGCCAGGCAGTATTTT
TRBV6-2/TRBV6-3,TRBJ1-1,few,-,CASSYEGRLNTEAFF,TGTGCCAGCAGTTACGAGGGAAGATTAAACACTGAAGCTTTCTTT
TRBV6-2/TRBV6-3,TRBJ2-7,-,-,CASSPRGRGAYEQYF,TGTGCCAGCAGTCCTCGGGGGAGAGGGGCCTACGAGCAGTACTTC
TRBV12-3/TRBV12-4,TRBJ2-7,many,TRBD2,CASSFSGNEQYF,TGTGCCAGCAGTTTCAGCGGGAACGAGCAGTACTTC